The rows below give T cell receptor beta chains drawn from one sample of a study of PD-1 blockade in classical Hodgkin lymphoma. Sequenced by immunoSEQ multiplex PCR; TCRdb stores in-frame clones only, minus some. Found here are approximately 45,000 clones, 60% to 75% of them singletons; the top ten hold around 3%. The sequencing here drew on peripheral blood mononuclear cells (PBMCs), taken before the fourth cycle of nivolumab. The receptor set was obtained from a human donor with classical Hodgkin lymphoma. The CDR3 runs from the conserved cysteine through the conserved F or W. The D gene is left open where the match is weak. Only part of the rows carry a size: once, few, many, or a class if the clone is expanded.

TGTGCCAGCAGTTTATGGGCCAGGACCACCGGGGAGCTGTTTTTT CASSLWARTTGELFF NA TRBJ2-2 NA TRBV27
TGCAGCGTTGGGATTACAGACAATTCACCCCTCCACTTT CSVGITDNSPLHF NA TRBJ1-6 NA TRBV29-1
TGTGCCAGCAGCCCCCACGGGGGGGCCTCCGGGGAGCTGTTTTTT CASSPHGGASGELFF TRBD2 TRBJ2-2 NA TRBV7-2
TGCGCCAGCAGCCTGACGCGAACGGAGACCCAGTACTTC CASSLTRTETQYF NA TRBJ2-5 NA TRBV4-1
TGTGCCAGCAGTGAGGGGGACAGGGCACTGTACTTC CASSEGDRALYF TRBD1 TRBJ2-7 NA TRBV25-1
TGCGCCAGCAGCTTAGGGCGGGGGCAGGGAGATACGCAGTATTTT CASSLGRGQGDTQYF NA TRBJ2-3 NA TRBV5-1
TGTGCCAGCAGCTTGGGGGGGAATAGCAATCAGCCCCAGCATTTT CASSLGGNSNQPQHF NA TRBJ1-5 NA TRBV7-2
TGTGCCAGCAGCCCCACCTTAGGCGGTGAAGCTTTCTTT CASSPTLGGEAFF NA TRBJ1-1 NA TRBV5-6
TGTGCCAGCACAGTCATCGAGGGGGCAGGAACTGGCTACACCTTC CASTVIEGAGTGYTF TRBD1 TRBJ1-2 NA TRBV6-6
TGCGCCAGCAGTGCAATGGACTCCGCCAAAAACATTCAGTACTTC CASSAMDSAKNIQYF NA TRBJ2-4 NA TRBV10-2
TGTGCCAGCAGACCCGGCGGGCGTGAGACCCAGTACTTC CASRPGGRETQYF NA TRBJ2-5 NA TRBV28
TGCGCCAGCAGCCAAGCGGCCGGACAGGGGGCCTACGAGCAGTACTTC CASSQAAGQGAYEQYF TRBD1 TRBJ2-7 NA TRBV4-3
TGTGCCAGCAGCTTCGGACTTCCAAATGAGCAGTTCTTC CASSFGLPNEQFF NA TRBJ2-1 NA TRBV5-4
TGCGCCAGCAGCCAAATCCCCGCTAGCGGGGGGGCTAGCACAGATACGCAGTATTTT CASSQIPASGGASTDTQYF TRBD2 TRBJ2-3 NA TRBV4-1
TGTGCCAGCAGTTTAGCCGGACAGGAGGCGGGTTATGGCTACACCTTC CASSLAGQEAGYGYTF TRBD1 TRBJ1-2 NA TRBV28
TGTGCCAGCAGGGGGACAGGGGAAGGAAACACCATATATTTT CASRGTGEGNTIYF TRBD1 TRBJ1-3 NA TRBV5-5
TGTGCCAGCAGCTTGGTTGCGGCTGGACAAGAGACCCAGTACTTC CASSLVAAGQETQYF NA TRBJ2-5 NA TRBV5-6
TGTGCCAGCAGTTTACCGGAGAAATCCTACAATGAGCAGTTCTTC CASSLPEKSYNEQFF NA TRBJ2-1 NA TRBV27
TGCGCCAGCAGCTTGGAGCACGGCGGCACTCAAGCTTTCTTT CASSLEHGGTQAFF NA TRBJ1-1 NA TRBV5-1
TGTGCCTGGACAGGGCGGATGGATTCACCCCTCCACTTT CAWTGRMDSPLHF NA TRBJ1-6 many TRBV30
TGTGCCACCTCACCCCGGGAGAAAGGTGAGCAGTACTTC CATSPREKGEQYF NA TRBJ2-7 few TRBV7-6
TGTGCCAGCACTTTGGAGGGCTATGGCTACACCTTC CASTLEGYGYTF NA TRBJ1-2 NA TRBV28
TGTGCCTGGAGTGTCGAGTACACAGATACGCAGTATTTT CAWSVEYTDTQYF NA TRBJ2-3 NA TRBV30
TGCGCCAGCAGCTTGGGGGCCGAGAGCACTGAAGCTTTCTTT CASSLGAESTEAFF NA TRBJ1-1 NA TRBV5-1
TGCGCCAGCAGCCAAGGTGGGTTGGGCTACGAGCAGTACTTC CASSQGGLGYEQYF NA TRBJ2-7 NA TRBV4-3
TGTGCCAGCAGCTTAGGTTTCGGGACAGGGGCGTTGAGCACTGAAGCTTTCTTT CASSLGFGTGALSTEAFF TRBD1 TRBJ1-1 NA TRBV7-9
TGTGCCAGCAGTTTACTGCGGGAGGGTCGGTTCTTC CASSLLREGRFF TRBD2 TRBJ2-1 once TRBV28
TGCGCCAGCAGCCAAGATGGGGCCGACACAGATACGCAGTATTTT CASSQDGADTDTQYF NA TRBJ2-3 once TRBV4-3
TGTGCCAGCAGTTTCCGGGACCCAAGCTACTATGGCTACACCTTC CASSFRDPSYYGYTF NA TRBJ1-2 few TRBV28
TGTGCCAGCAGTTACTCGGTCGGGGGTAACACTGAAGCTTTCTTT CASSYSVGGNTEAFF NA TRBJ1-1 NA TRBV6-6
TGTGCCAGCAGTTACTCAGACAGGGGGGAGACCCAGTACTTC CASSYSDRGETQYF TRBD1 TRBJ2-5 NA TRBV6-5
TGTGCCAGCAGCTCTGGGACTCACAATGAGCAGTTCTTC CASSSGTHNEQFF NA TRBJ2-1 NA TRBV7-3
TGTGCCAGTAGTATAAGGGACCGGGAAGATGTCTTCGGCTACACCTTC CASSIRDREDVFGYTF NA TRBJ1-2 NA TRBV19
TGTGCCAGCAGCTTCGTAACTGACAGGTCCCATGGCTACACCTTC CASSFVTDRSHGYTF NA TRBJ1-2 NA TRBV7-9
TGTGCCAGCACCACAACCGGGGGGGCGACCGGGGAGCTGTTTTTT CASTTTGGATGELFF TRBD2 TRBJ2-2 NA TRBV6-5
TGTGCCAGCAGCAAAGAAAGAGCGCCTGGAGACTCTGGAAACACCATATATTTT CASSKERAPGDSGNTIYF NA TRBJ1-3 many TRBV21-1
TGTGCCAGCAGTTGGGACAGGGGCTACGAGCAGTACTTC CASSWDRGYEQYF TRBD1 TRBJ2-7 NA TRBV2
TGTGCCAAGGGGAGGCTTCAAGAGACCCAGTACTTC CAKGRLQETQYF NA TRBJ2-5 NA TRBV18
TGTGCCAGCAGCTACGTAGGCCGGGGGAAATACAATGAGCAGTTCTTC CASSYVGRGKYNEQFF NA TRBJ2-1 NA TRBV6-5
TGTGCCAGCAGCTTAGGACTAGCGGCCTACAATGAGCAGTTCTTC CASSLGLAAYNEQFF TRBD2 TRBJ2-1 once TRBV7-3
TGTGCCAGTAGTTTAGGACTCCAAGGTACGCAGTATTTT CASSLGLQGTQYF NA TRBJ2-3 NA TRBV19
TGTGCCAGCGGGCTCCAGGGAAGCACTGAAGCTTTCTTT CASGLQGSTEAFF NA TRBJ1-1 medium-sized TRBV28
TGTGCCAGCAGCTTACCAGCGAGGGGATTCAATGAGCAGTTCTTC CASSLPARGFNEQFF NA TRBJ2-1 once TRBV7-2
TGCAGCACCGGGACAGGGCGGCGGGAGACCCAGTACTTC CSTGTGRRETQYF TRBD1 TRBJ2-5 few TRBV29-1
TGTGCCAGCAGTTTGGTCCCCGGGCAGTACTTC CASSLVPGQYF NA TRBJ2-7 NA TRBV2
TGCACCAGCAGCCAAGATCCAGCGACGCTCATCAAAGGCAACACCGGGGAGCTGTTTTTT CTSSQDPATLIKGNTGELFF NA TRBJ2-2 few TRBV1
TGCGCCAGCAGGGAAGGGACCTACGAGCAGTACTTC CASREGTYEQYF NA TRBJ2-7 NA TRBV5-1
TGTGCCAGCAGTTTGGGAGGGTTCTATGGCTACACCTTC CASSLGGFYGYTF NA TRBJ1-2 few TRBV28